The 8 T cell receptor beta chains below were found in one sample sequenced in a study of patients and donors after allogeneic stem cell transplantation (dated by TCRdb to between 2020 and 2021). The receptor library was made with RT-PCR. The run used a NextSeq 550. TCRdb passed the public sequencing reads through fastp at Q25 and MiXCR, retaining productive beta sequences. Each entry is one CDR3 protein sequence, shown with its most common DNA and genes. This sample comprises 200,000 to 250,000 distinct CDR3 sequences, roughly 15% of them detected only once. The ten largest clonotypes hold roughly 10% of the sample. Sequencing input: blood, either unsorted or a sorted T cell fraction (not recorded which). The origin of the receptors is a human donor who was either an allogeneic HSCT recipient or a stem cell or donor lymphocyte infusion donor (not recorded which). It is not recorded whose cells these are; they may come from a transplant donor.

V is TRBV21-1 and J is TRBJ2-7; TRBD1 was called by the table and not checked on the DNA. TRBV21-1 is a recognized pseudogene. This CDR3 region has 16 residues. For the CDR3, the DNA is TGTGCCAGCAGCAAAGGGGCAGGGGGGACCTACTACGAGCAGTACTTC. Protein: CASSKGAGGTYYEQYF.

In this sample, this clonotype turned up many times. The chain employs TRBV7-7 and TRBJ2-1; 11 bases match TRBD1. J lost 2 bases, V lost 4 bases, and 1 base had no gene match. The CDR3 totals 15 residues. Per the germline V gene, CDR1 is SSHAT and CDR2 is FNYEAQ (reference sequence). The CDR3 DNA is TGTGCCAGCAGCTCGGGACAGGGGGCCTACAATGAGCAGTTCTTC. Translation: CASSSGQGAYNEQFF.

The V gene is TRBV5-1, the J gene TRBJ1-2; 9 bases align to TRBD1. V was pared by 5 bases and J by 2 bases, with 10 bases of the junction left unmatched. CDR3 length: 16 residues. The germline V gene encodes CDR1 SGHRS and CDR2 YFSETQ. The CDR3 reads CASRIGTGRLNYGYTF. The CDR3 DNA sequence: TGCGCCAGCAGAATCGGGACAGGGAGATTAAACTATGGCTACACCTTC.

This clonotype appeared a single time. This chain links TRBV14 with TRBJ1-3; D remains unclear. CDR3 length: 12 amino acids. Trimming took off 1 base at V and 2 bases at J, with 0 bases between the two ends. Germline-derived CDR1 and CDR2 are SGHDN and FVKESK. DNA for the CDR3: TGTGCCAGCAGCCAAGCTGGAAACACCATATATTTT. This gives the protein CASSQAGNTIYF.

This clonotype appeared many times. The rearrangement joins TRBV5-6 to TRBJ2-1; 13 positions match TRBD2. The CDR3 contains 17 residues. The V gene end was trimmed by 4 bases and the J gene end by 2 bases; junction bases not matched to a gene: 6. Germline V lookup: CDR1 SGHDT, CDR2 YYEEEE. CDR3 residues: CASSRYGLAGAYNEQFF. CDR3 coding DNA: TGTGCCAGCAGCCGCTATGGACTAGCGGGAGCCTACAATGAGCAGTTCTTC.

This clonotype came up a few times. This chain links TRBV7-7 with TRBJ2-1; TRBD1 aligns across 7 bases. CDR1 and CDR2 from the germline V gene are SSHAT and FNYEAQ (reference sequence). The junction had 9 bases not matched to a gene; V was cut back by 1 base and J by 0 bases. The CDR3 totals 18 residues. In DNA form, the CDR3 reads TGTGCCAGCAGCTTAGTGGAGGTCAGGGGGAGCTCCTACAATGAGCAGTTCTTC. It encodes CASSLVEVRGSSYNEQFF.

The chain couples TRBV5-1 to TRBJ1-6; weak D call: TRBD1 (6 bases). V lost 4 bases, J lost 8 bases, and 22 bases lay in between. Germline lookup yields CDR1 SGHRS and CDR2 YFSETQ. The CDR3 contains 17 residues. In DNA form, the CDR3 reads TGCGCCAGCAGCGCCGGGACAAGGGGCCTTTCGGATTCACCCCTCCACTTT. Residues: CASSAGTRGLSDSPLHF.

The chain carries TRBV10-3 and TRBJ2-1; D may be TRBD1 or TRBD2 (6 bases each). From germline, CDR1 is ENHRY and CDR2 SYGVKD. Trimming took 7 bases from V and 5 from J, leaving 15 bases between them. This CDR3 spans 14 amino acids. This chain's CDR3 is CAITGGYGDNEQFF. CDR3 in DNA: TGTGCCATCACCGGGGGCTACGGGGACAATGAGCAGTTCTTC.